The entry that follows covers one TCR beta chain sequence. TCRB CDR3 was amplified from 2 ug genomic DNA or less. Primers: 60 V beta forward and 13 J beta reverse. Method: immunoSEQ multiplex PCR; TCRdb's copy keeps in-frame clones and lacks some. The repertoire holds about 82,000 clones, with about 87% as singletons. These data come from a study of glioma-infiltrating T cells after dendritic cell vaccination. Study background: Patients received autologous tumor lysate-pulsed dendritic cell vaccination between about 2002 and 2013.

This CDR3 contains 15 residues. Germline CDR1 SGHNT, CDR2 YENEEA. V was clipped by 5 bases and J by 4 bases; unmatched bases: 3. V usage is TRBV11-3 and J usage is TRBJ2-2; 11 nucleotides line up with TRBD2. The TCR originated in a human donor with glioblastoma. Here the sequenced sample was blood, taken before dendritic cell vaccination. The CDR3 DNA sequence: TGTGCCAGCAGCCTGGGACTAGCGGTCACCGGGGAGCTGTTTTTT. Its protein product is CASSLGLAVTGELFF.